The source of this T cell receptor (beta chain) is a study of neurological immune-mediated disorders. The cDNA was generated by 5'RACE with 10-nucleotide random UMIs. Each CDR3 protein is one row after TCRdb ran MiXCR on the 5' RACE reads. The sample carries 50,000 to 65,000 distinct CDR3 sequences, 3.6% recorded once. The CDR3 extends over 18 amino acids. Germline values: CDR1 SQVTM, CDR2 ANQGSEA. V dropped 5 bases and J dropped 6; count of bases not matched to a gene: 16. General study results and limits: When grouped phylogenetically, the repertoires of 18 of the 34 multiple sclerosis patients fell together in one related-CDR3 cluster, which is a possible signature. It was HTLV-1-associated myelopathy that showed the most TCR clonal expansion, while multiple sclerosis showed the least, falling below healthy controls. CDR3 amino acid sequences found in expanded clones were never shared across subjects, suggesting private repertoires in all groups.

This clonotype was counted ten times or more. What it binds is unknown. The origin of this receptor is a young man with multiple sclerosis. Sequencing was done on a sample of PBMCs. The V and J genes are TRBV29-1 and TRBJ2-3, with 14 bases aligning to TRBD2. CDR3: CSVFPPSGLAGVLDTQYF. The CDR3 DNA follows: TGCAGCGTTTTTCCCCCTTCGGGACTAGCGGGAGTTCTCGATACGCAGTATTTT.